This record covers a single T cell receptor beta chain. As yet, its antigen is unknown. The sample comes from a study of cytomegalovirus exposure and HLA in healthy donors. At the level of the study: An earlier analysis found roughly 110 million unique TCR beta sequences from about 190 million T cells. Out of approximately 400 genotyped donors, approximately 84% belonged to the Caucasian-associated ancestry cluster.

The junction had 15 bases not matched to a gene; V was cut back by 1 base and J by 0 bases. This CDR3 spans 20 amino acids. Germline V CDR1 and CDR2: MGHRA, YSYEKL. The PCR ran on 60 Vbeta and 13 Jbeta primers. The table came from immunoSEQ multiplex PCR; TCRdb's copy has only in-frame clones and leaves some out. This table has 150,000 to 200,000 clones, around 81% appearing once. Findings of the study overall: TRBV6-2, TRBV6-3 and some other V segments were excluded as indistinguishable. Later analysis demonstrated an association between a missense DCLRE1C variant and TCR beta V- and J-gene trimming.

The chain links TRBV4-1 to TRBJ1-3; 7 bases line up with TRBD1. The TCR comes from a woman in her twenties or thirties in good health and CMV-seronegative. The sample was PBMCs. The CDR3 DNA is TGCGCCAGCAGCCAAGCCGCCCACATTCGGCCAGGGGGCTCTGGAAACACCATATATTTT. Translation gives CASSQAAHIRPGGSGNTIYF.